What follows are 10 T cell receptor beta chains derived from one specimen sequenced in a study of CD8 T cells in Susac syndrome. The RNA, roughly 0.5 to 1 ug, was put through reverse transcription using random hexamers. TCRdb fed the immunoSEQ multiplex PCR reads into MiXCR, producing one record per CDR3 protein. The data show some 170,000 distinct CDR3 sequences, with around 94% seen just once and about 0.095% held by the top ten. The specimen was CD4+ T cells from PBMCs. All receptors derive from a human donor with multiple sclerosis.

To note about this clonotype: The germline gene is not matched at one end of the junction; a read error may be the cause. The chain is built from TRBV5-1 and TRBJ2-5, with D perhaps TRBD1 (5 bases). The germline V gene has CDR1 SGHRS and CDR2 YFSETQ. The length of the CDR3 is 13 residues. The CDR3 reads CASSLQAEEAQYF. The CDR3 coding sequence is TGCGCCAGCAGCTTACAGGCCGAAGAGGCCCAGTACTTC.

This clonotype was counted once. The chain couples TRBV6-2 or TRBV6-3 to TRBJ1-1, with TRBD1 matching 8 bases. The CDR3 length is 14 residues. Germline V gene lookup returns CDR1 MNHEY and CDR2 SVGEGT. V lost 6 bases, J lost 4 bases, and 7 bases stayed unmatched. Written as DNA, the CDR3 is TGTGCCAGCAGCCACTCAGGACAGGGCACTGAAGCTTTCTTT. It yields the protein CASSHSGQGTEAFF.

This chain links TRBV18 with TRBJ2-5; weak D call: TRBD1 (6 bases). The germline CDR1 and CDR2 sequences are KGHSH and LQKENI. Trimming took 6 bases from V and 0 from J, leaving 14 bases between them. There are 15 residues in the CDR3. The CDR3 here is CASSLSDRNQETQYF. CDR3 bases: TGTGCCAGCTCTCTCTCTGACAGGAACCAAGAGACCCAGTACTTC.

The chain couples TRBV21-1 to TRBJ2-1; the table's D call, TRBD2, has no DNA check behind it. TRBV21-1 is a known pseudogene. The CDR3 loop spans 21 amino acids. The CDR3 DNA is TGTGCCAGCAGCAAAGTACAATTTAACTTGGCGGGAGGGCCGAAAGGCAATGAGCAGTTCTTC. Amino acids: CASSKVQFNLAGGPKGNEQFF.

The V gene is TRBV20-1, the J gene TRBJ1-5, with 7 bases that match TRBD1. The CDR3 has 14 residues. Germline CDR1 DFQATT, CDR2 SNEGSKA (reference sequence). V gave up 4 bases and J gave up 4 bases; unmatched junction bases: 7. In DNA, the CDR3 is TGCAGTGCTAAACCGGGACAGTGGAATCAGCCCCAGCATTTT. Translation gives CSAKPGQWNQPQHF.

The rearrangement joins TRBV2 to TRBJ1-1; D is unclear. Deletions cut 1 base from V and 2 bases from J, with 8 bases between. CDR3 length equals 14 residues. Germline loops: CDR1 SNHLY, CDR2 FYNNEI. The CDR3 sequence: CASSEVVVNTEAFF. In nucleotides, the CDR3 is TGTGCCAGCAGTGAAGTGGTCGTTAACACTGAAGCTTTCTTT.

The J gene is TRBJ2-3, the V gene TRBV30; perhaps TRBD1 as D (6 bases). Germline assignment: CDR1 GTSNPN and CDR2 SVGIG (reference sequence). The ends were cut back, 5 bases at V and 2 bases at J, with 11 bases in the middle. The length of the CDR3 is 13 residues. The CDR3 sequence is CAWDPGHTDTQYF. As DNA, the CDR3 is TGTGCCTGGGACCCGGGACACACAGATACGCAGTATTTT. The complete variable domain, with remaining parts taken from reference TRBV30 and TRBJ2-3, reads SQTIHQWPATLVQPVGSPLSLECTVEGTSNPNLYWYRQAAGRGLQLLFYSVGIGQISSEVPQNLSASRPQDRQFILSSKKLLLSDSGFYLCAWDPGHTDTQYFGPGTRLTVL.

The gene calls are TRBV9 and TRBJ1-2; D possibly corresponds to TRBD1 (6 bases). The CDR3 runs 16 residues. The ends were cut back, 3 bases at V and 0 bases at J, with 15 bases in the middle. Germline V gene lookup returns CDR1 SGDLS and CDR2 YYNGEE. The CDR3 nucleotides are TGTGCCAGCAGCGATCGCGCACAGGGACCTAACTATGGCTACACCTTC. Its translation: CASSDRAQGPNYGYTF. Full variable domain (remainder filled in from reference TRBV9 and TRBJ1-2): DSGVTQTPKHLITATGQRVTLRCSPRSGDLSVYWYQQSLDQGLQFLIQYYNGEERAKGNILERFSAQQFPDLHSELNLSSLELGDSALYFCASSDRAQGPNYGYTFGSGTRLTVV.

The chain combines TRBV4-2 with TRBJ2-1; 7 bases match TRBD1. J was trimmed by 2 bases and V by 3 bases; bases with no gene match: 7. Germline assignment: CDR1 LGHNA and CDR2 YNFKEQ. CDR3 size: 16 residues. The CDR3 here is CASSQVPGQTYNEQFF. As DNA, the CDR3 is TGTGCCAGCAGCCAGGTTCCGGGACAGACCTACAATGAGCAGTTCTTC.

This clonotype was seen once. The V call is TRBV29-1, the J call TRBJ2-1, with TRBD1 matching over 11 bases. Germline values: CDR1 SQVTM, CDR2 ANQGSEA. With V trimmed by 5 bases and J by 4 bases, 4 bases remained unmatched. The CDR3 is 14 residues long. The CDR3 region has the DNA TGCAGCGTTACCGGGACAGGGGGTTACAATGAGCAGTTCTTC. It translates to CSVTGTGGYNEQFF.